This TCR beta chain is drawn from a study of T cell responses to AZD1222 COVID-19 vaccine. Remarks on this clone: The antigen remains undetermined.

TCRdb's copy holds only in-frame clones and misses some; the assay was immunoSEQ multiplex PCR. This table has about 120,000 clones, roughly 87% appearing once. Overall study findings and caveats: Females made up more of the donors, who were largely white British, and clonal diversity may have come out too low. Increases in Spike-specific TCR breadth and depth were seen after two AZD1222 doses. Vaccine-associated CD4 TCRs ranged over spike, dominating at 160-218 and 743-854. Reports say nearly half of spike-specific TCRs go after unmutated variant regions.

Germline V gives CDR1 SGHTA, CDR2 FQGNSA. The CDR3 has 16 residues. V was clipped by 1 base and J by 10 bases; unmatched bases: 8. The receptor was isolated from an adult in good health. Source: peripheral blood, taken on day 0 of AZD1222 vaccination. The chain employs TRBV7-2 and TRBJ1-6; 9 nucleotides agree with TRBD1. CDR3 in amino acids: CASSLEGTGRTSPLHF. DNA for the CDR3: TGTGCCAGCAGCTTAGAAGGGACAGGGCGGACATCACCCCTCCACTTT.